A selection of T cell receptor beta chains follows, all from one sample in a study of beta chain features in type 1 diabetes. Here immunoSEQ multiplex PCR was the method, and the copy in TCRdb shows in-frame clones only, minus some. The sample has about 700,000 clones, 13% seen once. Sequenced material: naive CD4+ T cells from blood. These receptors all come from a man younger than 35 with type 1 diabetes. Both conserved end residues are part of each CDR3. D genes are given only for firm matches. Where a row states a size, it is once, few, many or the class of an expanded clone; other rows omit it.

clone size	J gene	D gene	V gene	CDR3 protein	CDR3 DNA
few	TRBJ2-1	-	TRBV7-9	CASSSPGGEQFF	TGTGCCAGCAGCTCCCCGGGGGGCGAGCAGTTCTTC
few	TRBJ2-7	-	TRBV4-1	CASSQGPVYEQYF	TGCGCCAGCAGCCAGGGTCCGGTCTACGAGCAGTACTTC
few	TRBJ1-2	-	TRBV4-1	CASSQDHLGVSYGYTF	TGCGCCAGCAGCCAAGATCATCTAGGGGTTAGCTATGGCTACACCTTC
few	TRBJ2-1	TRBD2	TRBV30	CAWTSLAGAYNEQFF	TGTGCCTGGACCTCCCTAGCGGGGGCCTACAATGAGCAGTTCTTC
few	TRBJ1-3	-	TRBV15	CATSRDSTGGNTIYF	TGTGCCACCAGCAGAGATAGTACGGGTGGAAACACCATATATTTT
-	TRBJ1-1	-	TRBV29-1	CSVEVQGTPEAFF	TGCAGCGTTGAAGTGCAGGGTACCCCTGAAGCTTTCTTT
few	TRBJ2-7	-	TRBV5-1	CASSLVDSLIYEQYF	TGCGCCAGCAGCTTGGTGGACTCCCTAATCTACGAGCAGTACTTC
-	TRBJ2-3	TRBD2	TRBV5-4	CASSFSGGTDTQYF	TGTGCCAGCAGCTTTAGCGGGGGAACCGATACGCAGTATTTT
-	TRBJ1-4	TRBD1	TRBV30	CAWRPLTGELFF	TGTGCCTGGAGGCCCCTTACAGGGGAACTGTTTTTT
-	TRBJ1-2	TRBD1	TRBV9	CASSVERGLLGYTF	TGTGCCAGCAGCGTAGAGAGGGGGCTACTCGGCTACACCTTC
-	TRBJ1-3	-	TRBV18	CASSPGAYSGNTIYF	TGTGCCAGCTCACCGGGGGCCTACTCTGGAAACACCATATATTTT
-	TRBJ2-2	-	TRBV14	CASSRRPDSTGELFF	TGTGCCAGCAGCCGGCGGCCGGATTCCACCGGGGAGCTGTTTTTT
-	TRBJ1-6	TRBD1	TRBV6-1	CASSRQGNNSPLHF	TGTGCCAGCAGCCGACAGGGGAATAATTCACCCCTCCACTTT
-	TRBJ2-6	-	TRBV5-1	CASSLAGGATTRSGANVLTF	TGCGCCAGCAGCTTGGCCGGCGGGGCGACTACAAGGTCTGGGGCCAACGTCCTGACTTTC
few	TRBJ1-5	-	TRBV30	CAWSGADQPQHF	TGTGCCTGGAGTGGGGCCGATCAGCCCCAGCATTTT
-	TRBJ1-1	-	TRBV6-5	CASTQGLRAEAFF	TGTGCCAGCACCCAGGGACTGCGGGCTGAAGCTTTCTTT
-	TRBJ1-1	-	TRBV9	CASSVGYPAEAFF	TGTGCCAGCAGCGTAGGATACCCCGCTGAAGCTTTCTTT
-	TRBJ2-6	TRBD1	TRBV11-2	CASSLTGAGANVLTF	TGTGCCAGCAGCTTGACAGGGGCTGGGGCCAACGTCCTGACTTTC
-	TRBJ2-2	-	TRBV19	CASSQSSGELFF	TGTGCCAGTAGTCAATCATCCGGGGAGCTGTTTTTT
few	TRBJ1-1	-	TRBV15	CATSSNPGGEAFF	TGTGCCACCAGCAGTAACCCCGGCGGGGAAGCTTTCTTT
-	TRBJ2-3	-	TRBV7-8	CASGPGTDTQYF	TGTGCCAGCGGCCCAGGCACAGATACGCAGTATTTT
-	TRBJ1-5	-	TRBV7-9	CASSLSGARSNQPQHF	TGTGCCAGCAGCTTAAGTGGGGCCAGGAGCAATCAGCCCCAGCATTTT
few	TRBJ2-3	TRBD2	TRBV7-9	CASSLIGGTYTQYF	TGTGCCAGCAGCTTAATCGGGGGGACCTATACGCAGTATTTT
-	TRBJ1-5	-	TRBV30	CAWSRGGQPQHF	TGTGCCTGGAGTCGGGGGGGGCAGCCCCAGCATTTT
few	TRBJ1-4	-	TRBV10-2	CASTNSATNEKLFF	TGCGCCAGCACTAACAGTGCAACTAATGAAAAACTGTTTTTT
-	TRBJ1-1	-	TRBV28	CASSPGQHTEAFF	TGTGCCAGCAGTCCCGGACAGCACACTGAAGCTTTCTTT
few	TRBJ2-7	-	TRBV28	CASSLRGGLGEQYF	TGTGCCAGCAGTTTAAGGGGCGGTCTTGGGGAGCAGTACTTC